This T cell receptor (beta chain) was recorded in a study of Ad26.COV2.S vaccination and SARS-CoV-2 variants. The CDR3 has 13 amino acids. CDR1 and CDR2 from the germline V gene are SNHLY and FYNNEI. Specified treatment: some 20 received Ad26.COV2.S at low or high dose, single or two shots; 5 received placebo; per-sample allocation not given. Sampling occurred on day 63 after the first vaccine or placebo injection. As regards this clone: Germline and junction disagree at one end, which may indicate a read error.

The assay was immunoSEQ multiplex PCR, and TCRdb's table has in-frame clones only and misses some. The data contain fewer than 400,000 clones, 89% of them singletons. This TCR was sampled from a person aged 18-65 years who received the Ad26.COV2.S COVID-19 vaccine or a placebo. The chain recombines TRBV2 with TRBJ2-3; D remains unclear. The material sequenced was peripheral blood, taken in a trial of Ad26.COV2.S vaccine versus placebo. The CDR3 DNA follows: TGTGCCAGCAGGGAAGGGCCGACTGATACGCAGTATTTT. Its protein is CASREGPTDTQYF.